This T cell receptor beta chain was observed in a study of T-cell reconstitution after alpha-beta-depleted transplantation in children (dated by TCRdb to about 2016). The study in broad terms: Using TCR repertoire profiling, the study followed T-cell immune reconstitution in a quantitative way in children after TCRalphabeta/CD19-depleted allogeneic hematopoietic cell transplantation.

The research as a whole found: Over the following months the frequencies of hyperexpanded clones went down, and after one year T-cell counts and TCRbeta diversity were mostly credited to newly produced T cells. In some patients, the high TCRbeta diversity seen at day 60 was put down to recipient T cells and intrathymic progenitors that had survived conditioning. About two months after transplant, the apparently early recovery of alphabetaT-cell counts reportedly depended on just several hundred clones that had expanded rapidly and came from non-depleted graft cells.

Per the publication, the treatment or condition label means: allogeneic hematopoietic cell transplantation with graft depleted of TCRalphabeta T cells and CD19 B cells. TCRalphabeta/CD19-depleted allogeneic hematopoietic cell grafts were given to the transplant recipients, all of whom were children. The library relied on PCR. The sequencer was an Illumina HiSeq 2500. Molecular barcoding was employed in the preparation of TCR libraries, with unique molecular identifiers being used to normalize TCRbeta repertoire quantification. Using fastp at Q25 and MiXCR, TCRdb reprocessed the public reads and kept productive beta chains. Each entry merges the rows of one CDR3 protein and shows their most common DNA and genes. The sample contains 250,000 to 400,000 distinct CDR3 sequences, roughly 21% of them found a single time. About 10% of the sample is in the top ten clones. Details on this clonotype: It lacks a known antigen. No base quality values were provided; no much bigger clone lies one nucleotide off.

This receptor was identified in a male patient under 18 who had a stem cell transplant for acute lymphoblastic leukemia, so the T cells may come from the graft donor. The sample consisted of PBMCs, mostly from graft donor cells, taken 180 days after TCRalphabeta/CD19-depleted stem cell transplant.

The CDR3 reads CASSVDGGVRTDTQYF. In nucleotide form, the sequence is TGTGCCAGCAGCGTAGACGGCGGCGTCCGCACAGATACGCAGTATTTT. The chain links TRBV9 with TRBJ2-3; the D gene identity is not certain. The CDR3 runs 16 amino acids, cysteine and phenylalanine included. Left in the record is the CDR3 DNA by itself, 48 bases read in frame from the first base. The germline V gene sets CDR1 to SGDLS and CDR2 to YYNGEE. V was cut back by 0 bases and J by 1 base, leaving a gap of 12 bases between them. Reference TRBV9 and TRBJ2-3 genes cover what lies past the CDR3, so the full variable domain is DSGVTQTPKHLITATGQRVTLRCSPRSGDLSVYWYQQSLDQGLQFLIQYYNGEERAKGNILERFSAQQFPDLHSELNLSSLELGDSALYFCASSVDGGVRTDTQYFGPGTRLTVL.